Listed below are T cell receptor beta chains from one sample, sequenced in a study of blood T cell repertoires in COVID-19. The repertoire was sequenced with immunoSEQ multiplex PCR; TCRdb's copy has only in-frame clones and lacks some. The data hold 150,000 to 200,000 clones, with 89% observed a single time. The source material was PBMCs or T cells enriched from blood (not recorded which). The receptors come from a woman aged 40-49 years with acute COVID-19. Both conserved end residues are part of each CDR3. The D gene is left open where the match is weak. Clone size appears in some rows only: once, few, many, or a class for an expanded clone.

d_gene	abundance	v_gene	j_gene	CDR3aa	CDR3nt
TRBD2	once	TRBV6-2/TRBV6-3	TRBJ2-5	CASSPFTPETSRPKTQYF	TGTGCCAGCAGTCCCTTTACGCCCGAGACTAGCAGGCCCAAGACCCAGTACTTC
-	-	TRBV30	TRBJ1-5	CAWSVAGAQPQHF	TGTGCCTGGAGTGTCGCAGGGGCTCAGCCCCAGCATTTT
TRBD1	-	TRBV3-1/TRBV3-2	TRBJ1-4	CASSQVEGQNEKLFF	TGTGCCAGCAGCCAAGTGGAGGGACAGAATGAAAAACTGTTTTTT
-	-	TRBV4-1	TRBJ2-7	CASSRGPASSYEQYF	TGCGCCAGCAGCCGCGGTCCTGCGAGCTCCTACGAGCAGTACTTC
-	-	TRBV28	TRBJ1-4	CASSLKSPRGLFF	TGTGCCAGCAGTTTAAAGTCCCCCAGAGGACTGTTTTTT
TRBD1	once	TRBV18	TRBJ1-4	CASSPLDRGHEKLFF	TGTGCCAGCTCACCACTAGACAGGGGGCACGAAAAACTGTTTTTT
-	-	TRBV5-5	TRBJ2-7	CASSGGTSWMYEQYF	TGTGCCAGCAGCGGAGGGACGTCTTGGATGTACGAGCAGTACTTC
-	-	TRBV28	TRBJ1-1	CASSFGQWNTEAFF	TGTGCCAGCAGTTTTGGACAGTGGAACACTGAAGCTTTCTTT
TRBD2	-	TRBV3-1/TRBV3-2	TRBJ2-3	CASSPMGLDLTDTQYF	TGTGCCAGCAGCCCCATGGGACTAGACCTAACAGATACGCAGTATTTT
-	-	TRBV7-2	TRBJ2-5	CASSLGPRGSETQYF	TGTGCCAGCAGCTTAGGCCCTCGGGGTAGTGAGACCCAGTACTTC
-	-	TRBV2	TRBJ1-2	CASSEARQPIYGYTF	TGTGCCAGCAGTGAAGCGCGGCAGCCAATCTATGGCTACACCTTC
TRBD1	-	TRBV4-1	TRBJ1-4	CASSQGDRVTNEKLFF	TGCGCCAGCAGCCAAGGGGACAGGGTGACTAATGAAAAACTGTTTTTT
-	-	TRBV7-4	TRBJ2-7	CASSQNTYEQYF	TGTGCCAGCAGCCAGAATACCTACGAGCAGTACTTC
TRBD1	-	TRBV5-4	TRBJ2-5	CASSSGTGGRETQYF	TGTGCCAGCAGCTCCGGGACAGGGGGTCGAGAGACCCAGTACTTC
-	-	TRBV2	TRBJ2-1	CASRRTGWAGEQFF	TGTGCCAGCAGGCGCACAGGGTGGGCTGGTGAGCAGTTCTTC
-	-	TRBV7-3	TRBJ1-1	CASSLNGNTEAFF	TGTGCCAGCAGCTTAAACGGGAACACTGAAGCTTTCTTT
-	-	TRBV7-2	TRBJ2-7	CASRGGGDYEQYF	TGTGCCAGCAGGGGAGGGGGAGACTACGAGCAGTACTTC